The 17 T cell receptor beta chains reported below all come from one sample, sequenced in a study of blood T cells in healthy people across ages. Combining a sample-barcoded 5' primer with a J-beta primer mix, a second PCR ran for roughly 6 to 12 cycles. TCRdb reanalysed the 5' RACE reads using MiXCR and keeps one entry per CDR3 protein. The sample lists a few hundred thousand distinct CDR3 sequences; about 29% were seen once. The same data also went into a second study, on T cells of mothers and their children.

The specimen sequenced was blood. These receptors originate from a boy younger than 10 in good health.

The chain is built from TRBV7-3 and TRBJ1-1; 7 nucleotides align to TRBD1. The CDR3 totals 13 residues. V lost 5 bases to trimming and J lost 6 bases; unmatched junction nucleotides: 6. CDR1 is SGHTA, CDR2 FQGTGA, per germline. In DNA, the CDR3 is TGTGCCAGCAGCCTACTTGACAGGGCTGAAGCTTTCTTT. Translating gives CASSLLDRAEAFF.

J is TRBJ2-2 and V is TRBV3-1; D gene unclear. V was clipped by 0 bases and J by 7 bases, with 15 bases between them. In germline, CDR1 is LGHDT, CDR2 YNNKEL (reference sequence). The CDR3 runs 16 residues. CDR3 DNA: TGTGCCAGCAGCCAAGATTCTACTGGACCAGGCGGGGAGCTGTTTTTT. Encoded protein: CASSQDSTGPGGELFF.

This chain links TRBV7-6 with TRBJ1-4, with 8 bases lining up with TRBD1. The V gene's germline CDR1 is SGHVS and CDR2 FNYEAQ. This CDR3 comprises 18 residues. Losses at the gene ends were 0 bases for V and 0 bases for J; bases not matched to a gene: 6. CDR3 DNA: TGTGCCAGCAGCTTAGCTCCCCACAGGGGGACAACTAATGAAAAACTGTTTTTT. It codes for CASSLAPHRGTTNEKLFF.

CDR3 bases: TGCGCCAGCAGCTTGGGCAGCCTGAACACTGAAGCTTTCTTT. As protein: CASSLGSLNTEAFF. The rearrangement links TRBV5-1 to TRBJ1-1, with D unclear. The CDR3 has 14 residues. V dropped 0 bases and J dropped 0 bases, with 6 bases sitting between them. The germline V gene has CDR1 SGHRS and CDR2 YFSETQ.

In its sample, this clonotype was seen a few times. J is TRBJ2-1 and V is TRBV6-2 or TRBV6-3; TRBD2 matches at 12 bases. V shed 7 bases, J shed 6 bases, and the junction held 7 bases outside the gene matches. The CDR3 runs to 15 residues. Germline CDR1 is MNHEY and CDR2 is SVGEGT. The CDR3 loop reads CASTLAGGPGNEQFF. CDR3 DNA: TGTGCCAGCACCCTAGCGGGAGGGCCCGGCAATGAGCAGTTCTTC.

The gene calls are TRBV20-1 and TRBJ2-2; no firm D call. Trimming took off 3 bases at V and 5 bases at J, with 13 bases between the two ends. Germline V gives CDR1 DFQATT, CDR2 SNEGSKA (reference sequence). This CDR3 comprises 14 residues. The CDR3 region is CSASIQDRTGELFF. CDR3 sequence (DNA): TGCAGTGCTAGCATCCAGGATCGAACCGGGGAGCTGTTTTTT.

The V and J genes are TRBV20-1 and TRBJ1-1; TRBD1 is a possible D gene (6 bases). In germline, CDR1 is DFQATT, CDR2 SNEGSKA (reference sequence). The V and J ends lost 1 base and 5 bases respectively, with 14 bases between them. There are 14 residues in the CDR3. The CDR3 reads CSARGGGGGTEAFF. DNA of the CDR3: TGCAGTGCTAGAGGAGGGGGGGGTGGGACTGAAGCTTTCTTT.

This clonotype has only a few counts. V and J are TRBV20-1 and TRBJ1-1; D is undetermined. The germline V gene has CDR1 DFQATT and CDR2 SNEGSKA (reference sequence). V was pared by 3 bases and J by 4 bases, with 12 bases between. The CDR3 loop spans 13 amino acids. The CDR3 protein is CSARNGHLTEAFF. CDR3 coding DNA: TGCAGTGCTAGGAATGGGCATCTCACTGAAGCTTTCTTT.

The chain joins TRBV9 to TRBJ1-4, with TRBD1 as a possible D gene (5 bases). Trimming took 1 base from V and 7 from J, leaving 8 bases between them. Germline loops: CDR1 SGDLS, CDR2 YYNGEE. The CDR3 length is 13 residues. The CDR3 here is CASSVQGGEKLFF. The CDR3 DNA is TGTGCCAGCAGCGTACAGGGAGGTGAAAAACTGTTTTTT.

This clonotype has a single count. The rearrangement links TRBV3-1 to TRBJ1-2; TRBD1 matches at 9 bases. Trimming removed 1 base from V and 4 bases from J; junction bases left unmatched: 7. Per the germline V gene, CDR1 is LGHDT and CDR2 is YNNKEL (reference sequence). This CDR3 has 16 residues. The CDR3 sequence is CASSQGRQGVIYGYTF. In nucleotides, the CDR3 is TGTGCCAGCAGCCAAGGAAGACAGGGGGTTATCTATGGCTACACCTTC. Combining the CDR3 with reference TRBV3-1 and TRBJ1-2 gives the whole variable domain DTAVSQTPKYLVTQMGNDKSIKCEQNLGHDTMYWYKQDSKKFLKIMFSYNNKELIINETVPNRFSPKSPDKAHLNLHINSLELGDSAVYFCASSQGRQGVIYGYTFGSGTRLTVV.

The CDR3 DNA follows: TGTGCCAGCAGCCCCCCGAACTGGAGCTCCTACGAGCAGTACTTC. Encoded protein: CASSPPNWSSYEQYF. The rearrangement joins TRBV7-2 to TRBJ2-7; no reliable D call. Germline values: CDR1 SGHTA, CDR2 FQGNSA. V was clipped by 5 bases and J by 0 bases, with 14 bases between them. The CDR3 is 15 residues long.

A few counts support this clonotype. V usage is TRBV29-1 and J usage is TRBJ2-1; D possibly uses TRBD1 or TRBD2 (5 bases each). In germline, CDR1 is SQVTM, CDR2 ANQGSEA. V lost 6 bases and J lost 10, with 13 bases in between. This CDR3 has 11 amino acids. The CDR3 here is CSVVLAGEQFF. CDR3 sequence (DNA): TGCAGCGTAGTTCTAGCAGGGGAGCAGTTCTTC.

The CDR3 DNA reads TGTGCCAGCAGCTTACTATCAGTTCCCGGGGAGCTGTTTTTT. Amino acids: CASSLLSVPGELFF. The chain joins TRBV7-9 to TRBJ2-2; D call uncertain. With 2 bases removed from V and 6 bases from J, the gap between germline ends came to 10 bases. The CDR3 extends over 14 amino acids. CDR1 SEHNR and CDR2 FQNEAQ come from the germline V gene (reference sequence).

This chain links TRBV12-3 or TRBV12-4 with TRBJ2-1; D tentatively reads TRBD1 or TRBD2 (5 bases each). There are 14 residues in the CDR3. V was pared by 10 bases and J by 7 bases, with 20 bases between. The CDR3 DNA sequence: TGTGCCACCTCAAGGGGACCTACCTGGAATGAGCAGTTCTTC. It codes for CATSRGPTWNEQFF.

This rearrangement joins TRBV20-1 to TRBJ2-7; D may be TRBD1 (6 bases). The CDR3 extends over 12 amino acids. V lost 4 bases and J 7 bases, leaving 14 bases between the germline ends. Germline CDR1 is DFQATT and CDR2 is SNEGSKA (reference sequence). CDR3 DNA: TGCAGTGCTAAGCCTGGGGGCGGAGAGCAGTACTTC. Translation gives CSAKPGGGEQYF.

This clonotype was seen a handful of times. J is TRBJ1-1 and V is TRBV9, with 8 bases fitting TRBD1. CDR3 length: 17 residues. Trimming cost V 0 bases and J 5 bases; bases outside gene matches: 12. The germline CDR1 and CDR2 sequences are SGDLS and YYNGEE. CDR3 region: CASSVGVQGRGRTEAFF. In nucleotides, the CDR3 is TGTGCCAGCAGCGTAGGCGTTCAGGGCAGGGGGCGAACTGAAGCTTTCTTT.

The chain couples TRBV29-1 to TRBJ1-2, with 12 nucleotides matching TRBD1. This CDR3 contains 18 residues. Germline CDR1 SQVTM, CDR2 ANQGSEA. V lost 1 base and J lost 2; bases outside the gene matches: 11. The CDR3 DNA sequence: TGCAGCGTTGAAGGGACCGGGACAGGGGGCTTACGAAACTATGGCTACACCTTC. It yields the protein CSVEGTGTGGLRNYGYTF.